This T cell receptor beta chain comes out of a study of blood T cell repertoires in COVID-19. Original analysis: How many nucleated cells were present was estimated from reference gene primer amplification. Only in-frame clones appear in the TCRdb table, and some are missing; sequencing was by immunoSEQ multiplex PCR. D and trimming come from the DNA, and the V and J calls and clone size come from that table. Seen here are about 220,000 clones, roughly 87% observed once, and the top ten hold just over 2.5%. The CDR3 covers 14 residues. The V gene lost 0 bases and the J gene lost 6 bases, with 12 bases spanning the gap. Germline loops: CDR1 MGHRA, CDR2 YSYEKL. This clone has a single count.

The sample consisted of PBMCs or T cells enriched from blood (not recorded which). The receptor was isolated from a woman younger than 45 with acute COVID-19. J is TRBJ2-7 and V is TRBV4-1, with a weak D call TRBD1 (6 bases). The CDR3 spells CASSQDNRVSEQYF. The CDR3 DNA sequence: TGCGCCAGCAGCCAAGATAACAGGGTCAGCGAGCAGTACTTC.